Below, one TCR beta chain is given with its context. Its antigen is not identified. The record originates from a study of cytomegalovirus exposure and HLA in healthy donors. The PCR had 60 Vbeta and 13 Jbeta primers. Assay used: immunoSEQ multiplex PCR; TCRdb lists only in-frame clones, some missing. The sample includes approximately 150,000 clones, over 75% of them seen just once. Findings and limits, study-wide: Some segments of the V type, notably TRBV6-2 and TRBV6-3, were excluded as indistinguishable. A classifier reportedly called cytomegalovirus status with high sensitivity and specificity. Researchers reported from a later analysis that most CMV-associated TCR beta chains appeared HLA-restricted. Being productive about 87% or about 30% of the time was typical of most TCR beta V segments in an earlier analysis.

The CDR3 runs 16 residues. Germline loops: CDR1 SGDLS, CDR2 YYNGEE. Trimming pared 3 bases from V and 5 bases from J, leaving 20 bases between. The clonotype comes from a man aged 45-65 years in good health and CMV-seropositive. Sequenced input: PBMCs. The genes are TRBV9 and TRBJ2-5, with unresolved D. The CDR3 DNA reads TGTGCCAGCAGCGATACTACAAGGTCCCTCGGGGAGACCCAGTACTTC. The encoded protein is CASSDTTRSLGETQYF.